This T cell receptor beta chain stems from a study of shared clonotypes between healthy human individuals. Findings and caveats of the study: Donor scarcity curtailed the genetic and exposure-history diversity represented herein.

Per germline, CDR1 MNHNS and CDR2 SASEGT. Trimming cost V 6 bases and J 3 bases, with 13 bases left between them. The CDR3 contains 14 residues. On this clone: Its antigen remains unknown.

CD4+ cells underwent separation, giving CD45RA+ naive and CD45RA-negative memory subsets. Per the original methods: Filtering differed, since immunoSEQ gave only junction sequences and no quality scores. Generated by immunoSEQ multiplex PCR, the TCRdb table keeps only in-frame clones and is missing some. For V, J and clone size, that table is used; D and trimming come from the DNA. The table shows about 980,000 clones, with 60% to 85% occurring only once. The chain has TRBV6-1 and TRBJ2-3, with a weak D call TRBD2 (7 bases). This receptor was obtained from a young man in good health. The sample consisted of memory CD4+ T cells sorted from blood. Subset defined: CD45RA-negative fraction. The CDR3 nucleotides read TGTGCCAGCAGACTGGGGGGGGCGACAGATACGCAGTATTTT. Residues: CASRLGGATDTQYF.